This TCR beta chain was found in a study of T cells in Graves' hyperthyroidism and ophthalmopathy. This clonotype was seen only a few times. Calling Graves' hyperthyroidism stable meant ophthalmopathy did not progress within 18 months. PBMCs were derived from roughly 10 ml fresh peripheral blood. Germline-derived CDR1 and CDR2 are LGHDT and YNNKEL (reference sequence). Trimming cost V 1 base and J 4 bases; bases outside gene matches: 3. CDR3 size: 14 residues. Amplification yielded TCR beta CDR3 regions, with RNA transcripts as the source. The HTBI primer set was used in a first-round RT-PCR of the TCR CDR3. TCRdb independently ran MiXCR on the multiplex PCR reads; one entry per CDR3 protein. Seen here are fewer than 200,000 distinct CDR3 sequences, about 15% observed once, and the top ten hold roughly 29%.

The source material was blood. This receptor was obtained from a woman in her 50s with Graves' hyperthyroidism. The rearrangement links TRBV3-1 to TRBJ1-2, with TRBD1 matching 7 bases. The CDR3 region has the DNA TGTGCCAGCAGCCAAGTACAGGGGCGCTATGGCTACACCTTC. Translation gives CASSQVQGRYGYTF.